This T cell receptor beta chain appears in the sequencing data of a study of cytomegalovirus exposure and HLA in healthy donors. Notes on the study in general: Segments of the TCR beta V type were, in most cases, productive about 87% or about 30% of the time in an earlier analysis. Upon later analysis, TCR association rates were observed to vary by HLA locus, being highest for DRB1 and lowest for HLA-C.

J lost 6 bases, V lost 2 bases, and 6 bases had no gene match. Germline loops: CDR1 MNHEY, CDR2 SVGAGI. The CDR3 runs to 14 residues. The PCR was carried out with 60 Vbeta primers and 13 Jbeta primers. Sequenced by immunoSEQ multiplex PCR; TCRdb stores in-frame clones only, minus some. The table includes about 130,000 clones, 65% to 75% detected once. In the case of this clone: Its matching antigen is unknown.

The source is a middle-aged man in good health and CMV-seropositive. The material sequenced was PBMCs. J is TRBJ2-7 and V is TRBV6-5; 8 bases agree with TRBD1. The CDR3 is CASSYRDRSLEQYF. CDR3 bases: TGTGCCAGCAGTTACCGGGACAGGAGTCTCGAGCAGTACTTC.